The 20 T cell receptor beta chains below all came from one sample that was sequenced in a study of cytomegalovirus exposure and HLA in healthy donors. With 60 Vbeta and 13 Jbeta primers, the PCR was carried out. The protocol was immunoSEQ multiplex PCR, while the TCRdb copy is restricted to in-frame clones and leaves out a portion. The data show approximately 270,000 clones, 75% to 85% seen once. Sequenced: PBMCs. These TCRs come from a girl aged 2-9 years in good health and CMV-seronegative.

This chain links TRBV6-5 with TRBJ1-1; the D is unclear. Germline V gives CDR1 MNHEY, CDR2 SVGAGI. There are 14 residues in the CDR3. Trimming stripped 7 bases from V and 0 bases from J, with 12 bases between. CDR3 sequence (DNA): TGTGCCAGCAATCCCCGAGGTGTGAACACTGAAGCTTTCTTT. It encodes CASNPRGVNTEAFF.

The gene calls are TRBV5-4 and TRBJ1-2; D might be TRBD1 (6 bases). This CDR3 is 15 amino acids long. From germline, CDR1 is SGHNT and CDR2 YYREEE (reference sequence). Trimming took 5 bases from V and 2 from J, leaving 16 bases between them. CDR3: CASSSKGGANYGYTF. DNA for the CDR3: TGTGCCAGCAGTTCAAAGGGGGGGGCGAACTATGGCTACACCTTC.

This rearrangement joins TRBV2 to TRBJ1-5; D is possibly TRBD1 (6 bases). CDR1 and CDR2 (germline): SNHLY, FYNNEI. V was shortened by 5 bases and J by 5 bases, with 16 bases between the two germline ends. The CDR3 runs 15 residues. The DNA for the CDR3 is TGTGCCAGCAGTCCAACGGACAGAAACTATCAGCCCCAGCATTTT. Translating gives CASSPTDRNYQPQHF.

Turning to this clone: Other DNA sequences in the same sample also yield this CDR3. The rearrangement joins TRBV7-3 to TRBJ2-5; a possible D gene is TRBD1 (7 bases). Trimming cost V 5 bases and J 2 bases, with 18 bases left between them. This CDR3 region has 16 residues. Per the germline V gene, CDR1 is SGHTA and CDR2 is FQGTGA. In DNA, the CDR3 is TGTGCCAGCAGCAATAGGCAGGGGGAGGTTCAAGAGACCCAGTACTTC. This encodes CASSNRQGEVQETQYF.

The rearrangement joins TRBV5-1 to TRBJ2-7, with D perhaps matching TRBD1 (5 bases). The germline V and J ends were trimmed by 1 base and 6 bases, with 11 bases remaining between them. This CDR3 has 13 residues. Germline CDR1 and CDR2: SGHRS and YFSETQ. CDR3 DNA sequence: TGCGCCAGCAGCTTGTCGTGGGGCAGCGAGCAGTACTTC. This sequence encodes CASSLSWGSEQYF. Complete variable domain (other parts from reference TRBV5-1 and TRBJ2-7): KAGVTQTPRYLIKTRGQQVTLSCSPISGHRSVSWYQQTPGQGLQFLFEYFSETQRNKGNFPGRFSGRQFSNSRSEMNVSTLELGDSALYLCASSLSWGSEQYFGPGTRLTVT.

The CDR3, as DNA: TGCGCCAGCAGCCAAGGAATTAGAATGGATGAGCAGTTCTTC. This sequence encodes CASSQGIRMDEQFF. The chain combines TRBV4-1 with TRBJ2-1; unclear D gene. The CDR3 sequence is 14 residues long. Germline V gene sequence: CDR1 MGHRA, CDR2 YSYEKL. V lost 1 base to trimming and J lost 8 bases, with 12 bases between them.

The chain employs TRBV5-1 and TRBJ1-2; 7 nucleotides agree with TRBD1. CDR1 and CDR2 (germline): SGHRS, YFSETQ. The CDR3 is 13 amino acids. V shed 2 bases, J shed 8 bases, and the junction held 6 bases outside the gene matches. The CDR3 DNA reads TGCGCCAGCAGCTTTGGACAGGACCGGGGCTACACCTTC. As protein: CASSFGQDRGYTF.

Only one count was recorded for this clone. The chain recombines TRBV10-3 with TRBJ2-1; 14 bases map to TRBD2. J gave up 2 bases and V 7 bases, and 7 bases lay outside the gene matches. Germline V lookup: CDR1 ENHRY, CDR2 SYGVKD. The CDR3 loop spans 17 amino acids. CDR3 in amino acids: CAIIPTSGRDAYNEQFF. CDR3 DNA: TGTGCCATCATCCCGACTAGCGGGAGGGACGCCTACAATGAGCAGTTCTTC.

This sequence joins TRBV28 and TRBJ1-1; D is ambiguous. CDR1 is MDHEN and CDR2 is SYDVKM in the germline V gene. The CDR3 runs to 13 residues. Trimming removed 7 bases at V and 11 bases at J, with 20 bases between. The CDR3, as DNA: TGTGCCAGCACCCCGGCAGCGTTCTATCGCGCTTTCTTT. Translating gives CASTPAAFYRAFF.

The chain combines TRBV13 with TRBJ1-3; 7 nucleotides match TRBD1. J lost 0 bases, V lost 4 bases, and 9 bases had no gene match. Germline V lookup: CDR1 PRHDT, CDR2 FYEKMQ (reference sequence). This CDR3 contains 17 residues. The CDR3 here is CASSSLDTGVSGNTIYF. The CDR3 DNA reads TGTGCCAGCAGCTCCCTAGATACAGGGGTCTCTGGAAACACCATATATTTT.

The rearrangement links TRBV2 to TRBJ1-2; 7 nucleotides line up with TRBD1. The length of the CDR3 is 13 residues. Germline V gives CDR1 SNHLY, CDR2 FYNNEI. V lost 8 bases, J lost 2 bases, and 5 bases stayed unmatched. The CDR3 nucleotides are TGTGCCAGCGACGGACAGGAGAACTATGGCTACACCTTC. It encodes CASDGQENYGYTF.

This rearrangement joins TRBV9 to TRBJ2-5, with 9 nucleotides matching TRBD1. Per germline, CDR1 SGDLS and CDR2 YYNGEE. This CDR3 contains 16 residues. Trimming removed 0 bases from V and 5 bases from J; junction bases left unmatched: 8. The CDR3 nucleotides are TGTGCCAGCAGCGTAGCCTCGGGACAGGGTGTCGAGACCCAGTACTTC. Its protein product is CASSVASGQGVETQYF.

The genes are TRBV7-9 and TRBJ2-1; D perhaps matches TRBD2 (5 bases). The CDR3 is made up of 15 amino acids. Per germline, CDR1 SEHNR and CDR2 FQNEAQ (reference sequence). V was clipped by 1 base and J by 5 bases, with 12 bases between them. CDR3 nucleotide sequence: TGTGCCAGCAGCTTAGGTTACCGGACTGACAATGAGCAGTTCTTC. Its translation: CASSLGYRTDNEQFF.

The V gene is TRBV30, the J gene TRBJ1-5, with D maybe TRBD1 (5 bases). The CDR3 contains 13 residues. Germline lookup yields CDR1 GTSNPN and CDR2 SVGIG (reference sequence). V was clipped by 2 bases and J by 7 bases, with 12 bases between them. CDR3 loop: CAWSWGVEQPQHF. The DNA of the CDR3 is TGTGCCTGGAGTTGGGGGGTTGAGCAGCCCCAGCATTTT.

CDR3 residues: CASSLGSSALRNEQFF. Written as DNA, the CDR3 is TGCGCCAGCAGCTTGGGGTCTAGCGCCCTCAGGAATGAGCAGTTCTTC. This chain connects TRBV5-1 to TRBJ2-1, with D possibly matching TRBD2 (6 bases). Trimming cost V 0 bases and J 7 bases, with 17 bases left between them. Germline V gives CDR1 SGHRS, CDR2 YFSETQ. CDR3 length: 16 residues.

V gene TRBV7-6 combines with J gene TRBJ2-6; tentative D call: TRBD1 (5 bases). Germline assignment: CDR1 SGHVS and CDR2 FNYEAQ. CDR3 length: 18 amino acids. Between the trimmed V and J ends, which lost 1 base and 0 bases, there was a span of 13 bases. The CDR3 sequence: CASSLGTRAGSGANVLTF. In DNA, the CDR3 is TGTGCCAGCAGCTTAGGAACCAGGGCAGGCTCTGGGGCCAACGTCCTGACTTTC.

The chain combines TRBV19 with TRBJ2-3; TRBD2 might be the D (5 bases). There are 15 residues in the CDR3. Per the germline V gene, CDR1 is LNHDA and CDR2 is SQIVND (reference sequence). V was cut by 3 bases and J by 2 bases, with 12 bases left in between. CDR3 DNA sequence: TGTGCCAGTAGTATTCGCCTAGCCCCCACAGATACGCAGTATTTT. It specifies CASSIRLAPTDTQYF.

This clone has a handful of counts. The CDR3 loop is CASSPPGQGNTIYF. The CDR3 coding sequence is TGTGCCAGCAGTCCACCGGGACAGGGAAACACCATATATTTT. The chain couples TRBV28 to TRBJ1-3, with 7 bases matching TRBD1. Germline values: CDR1 MDHEN, CDR2 SYDVKM. The J segment lost 4 bases and the V segment lost 5 bases, leaving 5 bases of the junction unmatched. CDR3 length: 14 amino acids.

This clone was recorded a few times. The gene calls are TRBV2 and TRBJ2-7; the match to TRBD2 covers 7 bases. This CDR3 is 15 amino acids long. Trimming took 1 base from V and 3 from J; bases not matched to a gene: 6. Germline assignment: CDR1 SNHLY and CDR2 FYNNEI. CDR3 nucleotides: TGTGCCAGCAGTGAAGGCCTAGCGGACGTCTACGAGCAGTACTTC. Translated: CASSEGLADVYEQYF.

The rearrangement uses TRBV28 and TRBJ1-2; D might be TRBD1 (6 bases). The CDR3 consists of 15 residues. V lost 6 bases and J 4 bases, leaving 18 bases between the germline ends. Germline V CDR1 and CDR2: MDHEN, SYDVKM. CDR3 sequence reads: CASSAGQKRGYGYTF. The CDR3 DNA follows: TGTGCCAGCAGCGCAGGACAGAAACGTGGCTATGGCTACACCTTC.